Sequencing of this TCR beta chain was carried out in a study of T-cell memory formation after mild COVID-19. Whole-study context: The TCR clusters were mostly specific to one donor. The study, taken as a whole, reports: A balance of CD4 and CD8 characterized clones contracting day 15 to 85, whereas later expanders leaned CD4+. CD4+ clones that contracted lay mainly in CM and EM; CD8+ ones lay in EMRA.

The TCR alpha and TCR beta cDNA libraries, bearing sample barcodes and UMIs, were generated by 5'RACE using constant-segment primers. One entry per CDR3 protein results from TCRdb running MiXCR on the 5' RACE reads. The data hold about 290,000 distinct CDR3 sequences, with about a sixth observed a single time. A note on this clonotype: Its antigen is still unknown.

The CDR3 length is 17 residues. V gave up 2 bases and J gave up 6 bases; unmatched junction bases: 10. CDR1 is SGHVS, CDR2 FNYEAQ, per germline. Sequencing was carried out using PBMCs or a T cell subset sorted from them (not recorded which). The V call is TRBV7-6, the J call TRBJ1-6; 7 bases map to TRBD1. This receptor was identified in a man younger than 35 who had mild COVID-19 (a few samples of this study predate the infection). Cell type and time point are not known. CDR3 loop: CASSLTAPGQSNSPLHF. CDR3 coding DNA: TGTGCCAGCAGCTTAACGGCGCCGGGACAGAGTAATTCACCCCTCCACTTT.